This entry lists 21 T cell receptor beta chains sequenced from one sample in a study of blood T cell repertoires in COVID-19. TCRdb's copy holds only in-frame clones and misses some; the assay was immunoSEQ multiplex PCR. The sample holds about 63,000 clones, around 93% seen once. The material sequenced was peripheral blood. The source of these receptors is a man in his forties or fifties with active COVID-19.

J is TRBJ1-5 and V is TRBV4-2, with 11 bases lining up with TRBD1. V was pared by 3 bases and J by 9 bases, with 10 bases of the junction left unmatched. This CDR3 region has 16 residues. Germline loops: CDR1 LGHNA, CDR2 YNFKEQ. This chain's CDR3 is CASSQGPGQGGRPQHF. The DNA of the CDR3 is TGTGCCAGCAGCCAGGGACCGGGACAGGGGGGTCGGCCCCAGCATTTT.

This chain links TRBV28 with TRBJ1-6; TRBD1 is a possible D gene (5 bases). In germline, CDR1 is MDHEN, CDR2 SYDVKM. V lost 5 bases and J 0 bases, leaving 17 bases between the germline ends. This CDR3 is built from 18 residues. CDR3 protein: CASSPPDSLLSYNSPLHF. Written as DNA, the CDR3 is TGTGCCAGCAGTCCTCCTGACAGCCTTCTCTCCTATAATTCACCCCTCCACTTT. Based on the CDR3 plus reference TRBV28 and TRBJ1-6, the full variable domain is DVKVTQSSRYLVKRTGEKVFLECVQDMDHENMFWYRQDPGLGLRLIYFSYDVKMKEKGDIPEGYSVSREKKERFSLILESASTNQTSMYLCASSPPDSLLSYNSPLHFGNGTRLTVT.

V gene TRBV9 combines with J gene TRBJ2-7; 10 bases map to TRBD2. Losses at the gene ends were 3 bases for V and 3 bases for J; bases not matched to a gene: 0. Germline assignment: CDR1 SGDLS and CDR2 YYNGEE. The CDR3 runs 13 residues. CDR3 protein: CASSGTSGYEQYF. The CDR3 region has the DNA TGTGCCAGCAGCGGGACTAGCGGCTACGAGCAGTACTTC.

This chain connects TRBV5-4 to TRBJ1-2; 9 bases match TRBD1. Germline assignment: CDR1 SGHNT and CDR2 YYREEE (reference sequence). V was clipped by 4 bases and J by 7 bases; unmatched bases: 5. This CDR3 region has 13 residues. The chain's CDR3 is CASSTGTGFGYTF. DNA for the CDR3: TGTGCCAGCAGCACCGGGACAGGGTTTGGCTACACCTTC.

V is TRBV6-5 and J is TRBJ1-6; the D gene is possibly TRBD1 (6 bases). Germline V gives CDR1 MNHEY, CDR2 SVGAGI. CDR3 length equals 14 residues. The V gene lost 5 bases and the J gene lost 8 bases, with 13 bases spanning the gap. Here the CDR3 DNA reads TGTGCCAGCAGTCTTGACAGGTTATATTCACCCCTCCACTTT. Its protein product is CASSLDRLYSPLHF.

J is TRBJ2-1 and V is TRBV7-6; tentatively, D is TRBD1 (6 bases). Trimming removed 5 bases from V and 8 bases from J, with 10 bases in between. The CDR3 is made up of 12 amino acids. Germline CDR1 and CDR2: SGHVS and FNYEAQ. The CDR3 spells CASSATGYEQFF. The DNA of the CDR3 is TGTGCCAGCAGCGCAACAGGGTATGAGCAGTTCTTC.

The genes are TRBV14 and TRBJ2-7; a weak D match, TRBD2 (5 bases). The V and J ends lost 4 bases and 5 bases respectively, with 12 bases between them. This CDR3 contains 13 residues. The germline CDR1 and CDR2 sequences are SGHDN and FVKESK. CDR3 DNA sequence: TGTGCCAGCAGCCCGAGGGAACCCCACGAGCAGTACTTC. It translates to CASSPREPHEQYF.

The chain carries TRBV5-1 and TRBJ2-7; possibly TRBD1 for D (6 bases). Deletions cut 7 bases from V and 4 bases from J, with 18 bases between. The germline CDR1 and CDR2 sequences are SGHRS and YFSETQ. This CDR3 has 14 amino acids. The CDR3 nucleotides read TGCGCCAGCGCTCCGAGGGGGACGGAATACGAGCAGTACTTC. Translating it yields CASAPRGTEYEQYF.

V is TRBV5-1 and J is TRBJ2-2; 7 nucleotides line up with TRBD2. CDR3 length: 13 amino acids. The junction had 8 bases not matched to a gene; V was cut back by 9 bases and J by 6 bases. CDR1 and CDR2 (germline): SGHRS, YFSETQ. The CDR3 is CATAQRDPGELFF. CDR3 bases: TGCGCCACCGCTCAGCGGGATCCCGGGGAGCTGTTTTTT.

The chain has TRBV5-5 and TRBJ1-2; D is undetermined. The CDR3 runs to 13 residues. Germline-derived CDR1 and CDR2 are SGHKS and YYEKEE (reference sequence). Trimming took 2 bases from V and 5 from J, leaving 10 bases between them. The CDR3 coding sequence is TGTGCCAGCAGCTTATGGCGGGATTATGGCTACACCTTC. Encoded protein: CASSLWRDYGYTF.

The rearrangement uses TRBV5-4 and TRBJ2-1; 11 nucleotides match TRBD2. This CDR3 has 15 amino acids. Losses at the gene ends were 6 bases for V and 3 bases for J; bases not matched to a gene: 5. CDR1 SGHNT and CDR2 YYREEE come from the germline V gene (reference sequence). The CDR3 loop reads CASTSGTSGYNEQFF. The DNA for the CDR3 is TGTGCCAGCACCTCCGGGACTAGCGGCTACAATGAGCAGTTCTTC.

The chain recombines TRBV3-1 (or the pseudogene TRBV3-2) with TRBJ2-2; the D is unclear. This CDR3 is built from 15 residues. CDR1 LGHDT and CDR2 YNNKEL come from the germline V gene (reference sequence). V shed 3 bases and J shed 0 bases, with 8 bases lying between them. For the CDR3, the DNA is TGTGCCAGCAGCCATACGGGTGCGAACACCGGGGAGCTGTTTTTT. It translates to CASSHTGANTGELFF.

This sequence joins TRBV2 and TRBJ1-1, with D possibly being TRBD1 (6 bases). Germline V CDR1 and CDR2: SNHLY, FYNNEI. This CDR3 region has 13 residues. The V and J ends lost 7 bases and 1 base respectively, with 10 bases between them. CDR3 nucleotide sequence: TGTGCCAGCAAGATGGGGGCGAACACTGAAGCTTTCTTT. Translated: CASKMGANTEAFF.

The chain joins TRBV27 to TRBJ2-1, with TRBD1 matching 7 bases. The CDR3 totals 14 residues. V dropped 3 bases and J dropped 3; count of bases not matched to a gene: 2. The germline gives CDR1 MNHEY, CDR2 SMNVEV (reference sequence). DNA for the CDR3: TGTGCCAGCAGTTTGGGGACAGACTACAATGAGCAGTTCTTC. It yields the protein CASSLGTDYNEQFF.

The chain joins TRBV25-1 to TRBJ1-2, with 7 bases that match TRBD1. Germline CDR1 reads MGHDK; CDR2 reads SYGVNS. The CDR3 is made up of 15 amino acids. V was clipped by 6 bases and J by 8 bases; unmatched bases: 15. The CDR3 region has the DNA TGTGCCAGCAGAAAGTCCGGGACAGCCACGTGGGGCTACACCTTC. Translating it yields CASRKSGTATWGYTF.

The V gene is TRBV12-5, the J gene TRBJ1-3; D might be TRBD1 (6 bases). V lost 7 bases to trimming and J lost 8 bases, with 18 bases between them. This CDR3 spans 14 amino acids. The germline gives CDR1 LGHNT, CDR2 FRNRAP. The CDR3 protein is CASAPLGGGDTIYF. In DNA, the CDR3 is TGTGCTAGTGCACCCCTGGGAGGGGGGGACACCATATATTTT. The variable domain in full, completed from reference TRBV12-5 and TRBJ1-3, reads DARVTQTPRHKVTEMGQEVTMRCQPILGHNTVFWYRQTMMQGLELLAYFRNRAPLDDSGMPKDRFSAEMPDATLATLKIQPSEPRDSAVYFCASAPLGGGDTIYFGEGSWLTVV.

The rearrangement joins TRBV9 to TRBJ1-1, with D possibly TRBD1 on 6 matching bases. V was clipped by 4 bases and J by 7 bases, with 17 bases between them. The length of the CDR3 is 14 residues. Germline CDR1 SGDLS, CDR2 YYNGEE. The CDR3 nucleotides read TGTGCCAGCAGCATAACAGGGAAGAAGGGTGAAGCTTTCTTT. This translates into CASSITGKKGEAFF. Drawing the rest from reference TRBV9 and TRBJ1-1, the complete variable domain is DSGVTQTPKHLITATGQRVTLRCSPRSGDLSVYWYQQSLDQGLQFLIQYYNGEERAKGNILERFSAQQFPDLHSELNLSSLELGDSALYFCASSITGKKGEAFFGQGTRLTVV.

CDR3 sequence (DNA): TGCGCCAGCAGCCAAGAACTCAGGGACAGGGGGCGAATAAACTATGGCTACACCTTC. Translation: CASSQELRDRGRINYGYTF. V and J are TRBV4-3 and TRBJ1-2, with 12 nucleotides matching TRBD1. Germline CDR1 reads LGHNA; CDR2 reads YSLEER. V dropped 0 bases and J dropped 2; count of bases not matched to a gene: 10. The CDR3 is made up of 19 amino acids.

The chain carries TRBV10-3 and TRBJ2-7; D is uncertain. The V and J ends lost 3 bases and 3 bases respectively, with 6 bases between them. The germline CDR1 and CDR2 sequences are ENHRY and SYGVKD. The CDR3 runs to 12 residues. The CDR3 DNA reads TGTGCCATCAGTGATTTTAGCTACGAGCAGTACTTC. Translating gives CAISDFSYEQYF.

This sequence joins TRBV2 and TRBJ1-1; TRBD1 agrees at 8 bases. The CDR3 is made up of 15 amino acids. With V trimmed by 3 bases and J by 4 bases, 7 bases remained unmatched. Germline CDR1 and CDR2: SNHLY and FYNNEI. The CDR3 DNA follows: TGTGCCAGCAGTGACTACAGGGGGGACGGCACTGAAGCTTTCTTT. This gives the protein CASSDYRGDGTEAFF.

This clone was recorded only once. J is TRBJ1-6 and V is TRBV7-9, with 7 bases aligning to TRBD1. The CDR3 is 13 residues long. The germline gives CDR1 SEHNR, CDR2 FQNEAQ (reference sequence). J gave up 10 bases and V 6 bases, and 6 bases lay outside the gene matches. The CDR3 DNA reads as TGTGCCAGCAGGACAGGGCCTTGGTCACCCCTCCACTTT. This gives the protein CASRTGPWSPLHF.